The 19 T cell receptor beta chains below all came from one sample that was sequenced in a study of cytomegalovirus exposure and HLA in healthy donors. Amplification used 60 Vbeta primers and 13 Jbeta primers. This table comes from immunoSEQ multiplex PCR, and its TCRdb copy is limited to in-frame clones, with some not included. Of approximately 290,000 clones in the sample, around 80% were seen once. The sample consisted of PBMCs. Receptors were obtained from a girl aged 2 to 10 in good health and CMV-seronegative.

This clone was counted only a few times. The chain combines TRBV9 with TRBJ2-3; D is unclear. The CDR3 loop spans 14 amino acids. Trimming left V 1 base short and J 2 bases short, with 8 bases between. The germline V gene encodes CDR1 SGDLS and CDR2 YYNGEE. The CDR3 spells CASSVMTNTDTQYF. The DNA for the CDR3 is TGTGCCAGCAGCGTAATGACAAACACAGATACGCAGTATTTT.

The chain employs TRBV7-8 and TRBJ1-2; D unclear. The CDR3 covers 13 residues. Per germline, CDR1 SGHVS and CDR2 FQNEAQ. The ends were cut back, 4 bases at V and 7 bases at J, with 13 bases in the middle. DNA of the CDR3: TGTGCCAGCAGCTCGACTAGAGGGTCTGGCTACACCTTC. It codes for CASSSTRGSGYTF.

This clone has only one observation. The V call is TRBV5-1, the J call TRBJ2-1; the D gene is possibly TRBD1 (6 bases). The CDR3 length is 17 residues. CDR1 and CDR2 from the germline V gene are SGHRS and YFSETQ. V was trimmed by 4 bases and J by 4 bases, leaving 21 bases between them. This chain's CDR3 is CASSQYLQGRGYNEQFF. CDR3 nucleotide sequence: TGCGCCAGCAGCCAATATCTACAGGGCCGAGGTTACAATGAGCAGTTCTTC.

The chain has TRBV29-1 and TRBJ2-7; 9 bases are shared with TRBD2. J was trimmed by 1 base and V by 7 bases; bases with no gene match: 5. This CDR3 is built from 13 residues. Germline CDR1 is SQVTM and CDR2 is ANQGSEA. The CDR3 spells CSAGREGSYEQYF. Written as DNA, the CDR3 is TGCAGCGCGGGGCGGGAGGGATCCTACGAGCAGTACTTC.

The gene calls are TRBV5-1 and TRBJ1-4, with 7 bases aligning to TRBD1. This CDR3 region has 15 residues. Per germline, CDR1 SGHRS and CDR2 YFSETQ. The V and J ends lost 0 bases and 5 bases, in that order; junction bases with no gene match: 4. DNA of the CDR3: TGCGCCAGCAGCTTGGGGGCAGGGGGAAATGAAAAACTGTTTTTT. Its protein is CASSLGAGGNEKLFF.

This chain links TRBV28 with TRBJ1-5, with D tentatively TRBD1 (6 bases). The CDR3 covers 17 residues. Germline V lookup: CDR1 MDHEN, CDR2 SYDVKM. Trimming left V 5 bases short and J 3 bases short, with 20 bases between. CDR3 sequence: CASSRDGSRGTNQPQHF. The CDR3 nucleotides read TGTGCCAGCAGTCGTGACGGATCCAGGGGAACCAATCAGCCCCAGCATTTT. Variable domain in full (rest from reference TRBV28 and TRBJ1-5): DVKVTQSSRYLVKRTGEKVFLECVQDMDHENMFWYRQDPGLGLRLIYFSYDVKMKEKGDIPEGYSVSREKKERFSLILESASTNQTSMYLCASSRDGSRGTNQPQHFGDGTRLSIL.

This rearrangement joins TRBV6-6 to TRBJ1-5, with D uncertain. CDR3 length: 14 residues. CDR1 is MNHNY, CDR2 SVGAGI, per germline (reference sequence). Trimming pared 6 bases from V and 4 bases from J, leaving 13 bases between. CDR3 amino acids: CASSPFDTNQPQHF. The CDR3 DNA follows: TGTGCCAGCAGCCCCTTTGATACTAATCAGCCCCAGCATTTT.

The rearrangement joins TRBV27 to TRBJ2-7; D remains unclear. CDR3 length: 15 amino acids. V shed 4 bases and J shed 1 base, with 14 bases lying between them. Germline-derived CDR1 and CDR2 are MNHEY and SMNVEV (reference sequence). In nucleotides, the CDR3 is TGTGCCAGCAGTTCCGTGGGCGCCTTGTCCTACGAGCAGTACTTC. Its protein is CASSSVGALSYEQYF.

V usage is TRBV7-6 and J usage is TRBJ1-1; D not certain. This CDR3 is 13 amino acids long. V gave up 0 bases and J gave up 4 bases, with 6 bases separating them. Germline V gene sequence: CDR1 SGHVS, CDR2 FNYEAQ. In nucleotides, the CDR3 is TGTGCCAGCAGCTTAGCGCGGGGCACTGAAGCTTTCTTT. Encoded protein: CASSLARGTEAFF.

This clone was seen more than once but under ten times. The rearrangement joins TRBV19 to TRBJ2-7; TRBD1 agrees at 11 bases. The germline CDR1 and CDR2 sequences are LNHDA and SQIVND (reference sequence). V dropped 6 bases and J dropped 3; count of bases not matched to a gene: 7. The CDR3 totals 15 residues. The CDR3 bases are TGTGCCAGTAGGATTCGGGGACAGGGGGACTACGAGCAGTACTTC. It yields the protein CASRIRGQGDYEQYF. The full variable domain, its missing parts supplied by reference TRBV19 and TRBJ2-7, is DGGITQSPKYLFRKEGQNVTLSCEQNLNHDAMYWYRQDPGQGLRLIYYSQIVNDFQKGDIAEGYSVSREKKESFPLTVTSAQKNPTAFYLCASRIRGQGDYEQYFGPGTRLTVT.

The chain links TRBV9 to TRBJ2-2, with D maybe TRBD1 (5 bases). Trimming stripped 6 bases from V and 0 bases from J, with 9 bases between. The CDR3 runs 14 residues. The germline CDR1 and CDR2 sequences are SGDLS and YYNGEE. CDR3 region: CASTDRTNTGELFF. DNA for the CDR3: TGTGCCAGCACAGACAGAACGAACACCGGGGAGCTGTTTTTT.

The chain recombines TRBV28 with TRBJ1-2, with D uncertain. The V and J ends lost 2 bases and 8 bases respectively, with 18 bases between them. Per germline, CDR1 MDHEN and CDR2 SYDVKM. The CDR3 covers 15 residues. For the CDR3, the DNA is TGTGCCAGCAGTTTAGCCATCGCGGGTTTTGGAGGCTACACCTTC. This gives the protein CASSLAIAGFGGYTF.

This sequence joins TRBV4-1 and TRBJ1-2, with TRBD1 matching over 8 bases. The germline V gene has CDR1 MGHRA and CDR2 YSYEKL. The trim removed 4 bases at V and 2 bases at J, leaving 6 bases unmatched. The CDR3 is 15 amino acids. The CDR3 DNA sequence: TGCGCCAGCAGCCTGAGGACAGGGTGGAACTATGGCTACACCTTC. Translation gives CASSLRTGWNYGYTF.

The V call is TRBV28, the J call TRBJ2-7, with 9 bases that match TRBD2. The CDR3 consists of 13 residues. The ends lost 7 bases at V and 5 bases at J; junction bases unmatched: 6. In germline, CDR1 is MDHEN, CDR2 SYDVKM. The CDR3 loop is CASMSGTSHEQYF. The CDR3 DNA follows: TGTGCCAGCATGTCCGGGACTAGCCACGAGCAGTACTTC.

The chain joins TRBV5-4 to TRBJ2-3; weak D call: TRBD2 (5 bases). V was shortened by 4 bases and J by 0 bases, with 15 bases between the two germline ends. In germline, CDR1 is SGHNT, CDR2 YYREEE (reference sequence). The CDR3 consists of 16 residues. CDR3 region: CASSTGLPTSTDTQYF. The CDR3 coding sequence is TGTGCCAGCAGCACCGGACTGCCAACTAGCACAGATACGCAGTATTTT. Looking up the rest from reference TRBV5-4 and TRBJ2-3 gives the full variable domain: ETGVTQSPTHLIKTRGQQVTLRCSSQSGHNTVSWYQQALGQGPQFIFQYYREEENGRGNFPPRFSGLQFPNYSSELNVNALELDDSALYLCASSTGLPTSTDTQYFGPGTRLTVL.

The chain carries TRBV27 and TRBJ1-2, with TRBD1 matching over 9 bases. V shed 1 base and J 1 base; nucleotides not matched to a gene: 7. The CDR3 consists of 17 residues. Germline V gives CDR1 MNHEY, CDR2 SMNVEV (reference sequence). In DNA form, the CDR3 reads TGTGCCAGCAGTTTATGGGCGGGACAGGGATATAACTATGGCTACACCTTC. Protein: CASSLWAGQGYNYGYTF.

The chain combines TRBV7-8 with TRBJ2-2; TRBD1 matches 10 bases. This CDR3 region has 16 residues. With 5 bases clipped from V and 2 bases from J, the junction kept 5 bases outside the gene matches. The germline V gene encodes CDR1 SGHVS and CDR2 FQNEAQ. The CDR3 nucleotides are TGTGCCAGCAGCCCCCGGGACAGGGGAAACACCGGGGAGCTGTTTTTT. Translated: CASSPRDRGNTGELFF.

The J gene is TRBJ1-6, the V gene TRBV27; D gene ambiguous. This CDR3 is 12 amino acids long. In germline, CDR1 is MNHEY, CDR2 SMNVEV (reference sequence). V lost 4 bases to trimming and J lost 8 bases, with 6 bases between them. The CDR3 sequence: CASSSPHSPLHF. For the CDR3, the DNA is TGTGCCAGCAGTTCCCCTCATTCACCCCTCCACTTT.

CDR3 bases: TGTGCCAGCAGCTTGTTGGGGGGGCGCAGACCCGGGGAGCTGTTTTTT. This encodes CASSLLGGRRPGELFF. This chain uses TRBV7-3 with TRBJ2-2, with a possible D match to TRBD2 (7 bases). Between the trimmed V and J ends, which lost 3 bases and 6 bases, there was a span of 17 bases. The CDR3 totals 16 residues. The germline V gene has CDR1 SGHTA and CDR2 FQGTGA.